These 5 T cell receptor beta chains were sequenced from one sample in a study of blood T cell repertoires in COVID-19. Using immunoSEQ multiplex PCR, the repertoire was profiled, and TCRdb retains in-frame clones only, with some absent. The table shows a few hundred thousand clones, with 88% occurring only once. The sample was peripheral blood. The receptors stem from a man in his late teens or twenties with active or convalescent COVID-19.

This sequence joins TRBV10-1 and TRBJ1-3; 7 bases match TRBD1. This CDR3 is built from 20 residues. V was pared by 6 bases and J by 4 bases, with 24 bases of the junction left unmatched. Germline CDR1 WNHNN, CDR2 SYGVQD (reference sequence). DNA for the CDR3: TGCGCCAGCAGAAAGTTACGGGACAGCCCAAACACCTTAATCGGAAACACCATATATTTT. This sequence encodes CASRKLRDSPNTLIGNTIYF.

There are a few counts of this clone. The V and J genes are TRBV19 and TRBJ1-1; tentatively, D is TRBD1 (6 bases). The germline V gene encodes CDR1 LNHDA and CDR2 SQIVND (reference sequence). V lost 6 bases and J lost 4, with 18 bases in between. This CDR3 is 15 amino acids long. The CDR3 spells CASSRQDEGGTEAFF. The CDR3 nucleotides are TGTGCCAGTAGCCGACAGGACGAAGGGGGCACTGAAGCTTTCTTT.

The chain links TRBV5-6 to TRBJ2-1; TRBD1 matches at 7 bases. The trim removed 4 bases at V and 4 bases at J, leaving 11 bases unmatched. This CDR3 has 16 amino acids. The germline CDR1 and CDR2 sequences are SGHDT and YYEEEE. DNA for the CDR3: TGTGCCAGCAGCACGCCGGGACAGCTTACTTACAATGAGCAGTTCTTC. This translates into CASSTPGQLTYNEQFF.

This chain uses TRBV7-3 with TRBJ2-5; 8 nucleotides match TRBD2. The CDR3 runs to 15 residues. Germline CDR1 is SGHTA and CDR2 is FQGTGA. J gave up 4 bases and V 5 bases, and 9 bases lay outside the gene matches. The CDR3 loop reads CASSLNGGAGETQYF. For the CDR3, the DNA is TGTGCCAGCAGCCTAAACGGGGGGGCCGGAGAGACCCAGTACTTC.

The chain carries TRBV5-6 and TRBJ1-1; D is possibly TRBD1 (6 bases). The V gene's germline CDR1 is SGHDT and CDR2 YYEEEE. Deletions cut 2 bases from V and 10 bases from J, with 15 bases between. The CDR3 is 13 residues long. CDR3 residues: CASSFGQSWRAFF. In DNA, the CDR3 is TGTGCCAGCAGCTTCGGACAGAGTTGGCGAGCTTTCTTT.